This TCR beta chain stems from a study of T cell responses to AZD1222 COVID-19 vaccine. The wider study: The study pooled second doses at about 4 or about 12 weeks. Study-level results: Researchers report vaccine-associated CD4 TCRs spanning spike, with dominance at 160-218 and 743-854.

In the case of this clone: Its antigen is as yet unknown.

The method was immunoSEQ multiplex PCR; TCRdb's version includes in-frame clones alone and lacks a portion of them. The repertoire includes 200,000 or so clones, 94% of them detected once, and 7.5% to 10% sits in the top ten. V lost 6 bases to trimming and J lost 0 bases, with 11 bases between them. The CDR3 extends over 15 amino acids. Germline CDR1 is SGHTA and CDR2 is FQGNSA. V and J are TRBV7-2 and TRBJ2-2, with D maybe TRBD1 (5 bases). The sequence was obtained from an adult in good health. Here the sequenced sample was peripheral blood, taken on day 0 of AZD1222 vaccination. The CDR3 nucleotides are TGTGCCAGCAGTTCTCAGGGTCCGAACACCGGGGAGCTGTTTTTT. Translated, it gives CASSSQGPNTGELFF.